These 32 T cell receptor beta chains came from one sample sequenced in a study of blood T cell repertoires in COVID-19. Some clones are missing from TCRdb's copy, which holds only in-frame ones; the method was immunoSEQ multiplex PCR. The sample has 270,000 or so clones, about 86% seen once. Sequencing was done on a sample of peripheral blood. The receptors here all came from a woman aged 25 to 39 with COVID-19, enrolled during active disease.

The J gene is TRBJ2-1, the V gene TRBV9, with TRBD2 as a possible D gene (5 bases). In germline, CDR1 is SGDLS, CDR2 YYNGEE. V was cut by 3 bases and J by 1 base, with 26 bases left in between. The CDR3 contains 20 residues. CDR3 loop: CASSAELALYPQGSYNEQFF. The CDR3 DNA reads as TGTGCCAGCAGCGCAGAGCTAGCTTTATACCCCCAAGGATCCTACAATGAGCAGTTCTTC.

The chain uses TRBV3-1 (or the pseudogene TRBV3-2) and TRBJ1-1, with a possible D match to TRBD1 (6 bases). Germline lookup yields CDR1 LGHDT and CDR2 YNNKEL (reference sequence). Trimming took off 4 bases at V and 5 bases at J, with 14 bases between the two ends. The CDR3 totals 14 residues. The DNA for the CDR3 is TGTGCCAGCAGCCTTCAGGGGTCGGGAACTGAAGCTTTCTTT. Translated: CASSLQGSGTEAFF.

The chain links TRBV5-6 to TRBJ1-1; possibly TRBD1 for D (5 bases). The CDR3 sequence is 15 residues long. V dropped 1 base and J dropped 5 bases, with 15 bases sitting between them. The germline gives CDR1 SGHDT, CDR2 YYEEEE. CDR3 sequence reads: CASSLYSGVGTEAFF. CDR3 in DNA: TGTGCCAGCAGCTTGTACTCGGGGGTAGGAACTGAAGCTTTCTTT. The full variable domain, with the rest looked up from reference TRBV5-6 and TRBJ1-1, is DAGVTQSPTHLIKTRGQQVTLRCSPKSGHDTVSWYQQALGQGPQFIFQYYEEEERQRGNFPDRFSGHQFPNYSSELNVNALLLGDSALYLCASSLYSGVGTEAFFGQGTRLTVV.

The sample holds one count of this clone. The V and J genes are TRBV27 and TRBJ2-7; TRBD1 might be the D (6 bases). Trimming stripped 2 bases from V and 6 bases from J, with 14 bases between. The CDR3 totals 14 residues. Germline V gives CDR1 MNHEY, CDR2 SMNVEV (reference sequence). The CDR3 nucleotides are TGTGCCAGCAGTTTAACAGGGACCCTCCGCGAGCAGTACTTC. This translates into CASSLTGTLREQYF.

The chain is built from TRBV23-1 and TRBJ1-2; D not certain. TRBV23-1 has ORF status, its function being uncertain. With 7 bases removed from V and 6 bases from J, the gap between germline ends came to 12 bases. The CDR3 sequence is 12 residues long. CDR3 DNA: TGCGCCAGCAAGTCGACGCGGGATGGCTACACCTTC. This sequence encodes CASKSTRDGYTF.

V gene TRBV28 combines with J gene TRBJ2-7; D gene uncertain. V lost 4 bases, J lost 6 bases, and 16 bases lay in between. Germline CDR1 and CDR2: MDHEN and SYDVKM. The CDR3 is 14 residues long. In DNA form, the CDR3 reads TGTGCCAGCAGTTGGCATAGGTCCTCGGGCGAGCAGTACTTC. This gives the protein CASSWHRSSGEQYF.

The genes are TRBV19 and TRBJ1-2; 11 nucleotides match TRBD1. CDR3 length equals 17 residues. The V segment lost 6 bases and the J segment 1 base; nucleotides outside the gene matches: 10. Germline CDR1 and CDR2: LNHDA and SQIVND (reference sequence). CDR3 in DNA: TGTGCCAGTAGCCGGACTCCGGGACAGGGGGATAACTATGGCTACACCTTC. Translating gives CASSRTPGQGDNYGYTF. Full variable domain (missing parts from reference TRBV19 and TRBJ1-2): DGGITQSPKYLFRKEGQNVTLSCEQNLNHDAMYWYRQDPGQGLRLIYYSQIVNDFQKGDIAEGYSVSREKKESFPLTVTSAQKNPTAFYLCASSRTPGQGDNYGYTFGSGTRLTVV.

V and J are TRBV13 and TRBJ1-1; D call uncertain. V lost 1 base to trimming and J lost 4 bases, with 10 bases between them. In germline, CDR1 is PRHDT, CDR2 FYEKMQ (reference sequence). This CDR3 is built from 14 residues. Here the CDR3 reads CASSLVRGSTEAFF. The CDR3 DNA reads as TGTGCCAGCAGCTTAGTGAGAGGTAGCACTGAAGCTTTCTTT. Full variable domain (outside the CDR3, taken from reference TRBV13 and TRBJ1-1): AAGVIQSPRHLIKEKRETATLKCYPIPRHDTVYWYQQGPGQDPQFLISFYEKMQSDKGSIPDRFSAQQFSDYHSELNMSSLELGDSALYFCASSLVRGSTEAFFGQGTRLTVV.

The genes are TRBV5-4 and TRBJ2-5, with TRBD1 matching over 7 bases. Germline values: CDR1 SGHNT, CDR2 YYREEE (reference sequence). The ends lost 4 bases at V and 4 bases at J; junction bases unmatched: 7. The CDR3 extends over 14 amino acids. The CDR3 sequence is CASSTRQGRETQYF. CDR3 in DNA: TGTGCCAGCAGCACCCGACAGGGCAGAGAGACCCAGTACTTC. Full variable domain (outside the CDR3, taken from reference TRBV5-4 and TRBJ2-5): ETGVTQSPTHLIKTRGQQVTLRCSSQSGHNTVSWYQQALGQGPQFIFQYYREEENGRGNFPPRFSGLQFPNYSSELNVNALELDDSALYLCASSTRQGRETQYFGPGTRLLVL.

The chain employs TRBV7-9 and TRBJ2-5; D is possibly TRBD1 (5 bases). V lost 3 bases to trimming and J lost 5 bases, with 16 bases between them. This CDR3 region has 15 residues. Per germline, CDR1 SEHNR and CDR2 FQNEAQ (reference sequence). CDR3 in amino acids: CASSLLMVAGETQYF. The CDR3 region has the DNA TGTGCCAGCAGCTTGTTAATGGTGGCAGGGGAGACCCAGTACTTC.

The V call is TRBV14, the J call TRBJ2-1, with TRBD1 as a possible D gene (6 bases). In germline, CDR1 is SGHDN, CDR2 FVKESK. The V end was cut by 2 bases, the J end by 3 bases, with 11 bases between. The CDR3 is 15 residues long. This CDR3 is CASSQWTVIYNEQFF. CDR3 bases: TGTGCCAGCAGCCAATGGACAGTTATCTACAATGAGCAGTTCTTC. Looking up the rest from reference TRBV14 and TRBJ2-1 gives the full variable domain: EAGVTQFPSHSVIEKGQTVTLRCDPISGHDNLYWYRRVMGKEIKFLLHFVKESKQDESGMPNNRFLAERTGGTYSTLKVQPAELEDSGVYFCASSQWTVIYNEQFFGPGTRLTVL.

This CDR3 reads CASGQDRHNEQFF. The CDR3 bases are TGTGCTAGTGGCCAAGACAGACACAATGAGCAGTTCTTC. J is TRBJ2-1 and V is TRBV12-5; a weak D match, TRBD1 (5 bases). Deletions cut 6 bases from V and 5 bases from J, with 11 bases between. Germline V gene sequence: CDR1 LGHNT, CDR2 FRNRAP. This CDR3 contains 13 residues.

The chain carries TRBV11-3 and TRBJ1-4, with D possibly matching TRBD1 (5 bases). The CDR3 is made up of 20 amino acids. V was shortened by 0 bases and J by 2 bases, with 22 bases between the two germline ends. Germline V gene sequence: CDR1 SGHNT, CDR2 YENEEA. The DNA for the CDR3 is TGTGCCAGCAGCTTAGAGACGACGCGCGGGGGTTTTGGTACTAATGAAAAACTGTTTTTT. This sequence encodes CASSLETTRGGFGTNEKLFF.

J is TRBJ2-7 and V is TRBV28; D may be TRBD1 (6 bases). Germline loops: CDR1 MDHEN, CDR2 SYDVKM. V was clipped by 7 bases and J by 9 bases, with 16 bases between them. This CDR3 has 12 residues. The CDR3 DNA reads as TGTGCCAGCACTCGACCAGGGGTAAGGCAGTACTTC. Its translation is CASTRPGVRQYF.

In regard to this clone: The junction and the germline gene differ at one end; a read error may be behind it. The chain carries TRBV5-6 and TRBJ1-1; TRBD1 matches at 7 bases. Looked up from germline, CDR1 is SGHDT and CDR2 is YYEEEE. The CDR3 is 14 residues long. This CDR3 reads CASSLARGNPEAFF. CDR3 nucleotides: TGTGCCAGCAGCTTAGCCAGGGGGAACCCTGAAGCTTTCTTT.

The rearrangement joins TRBV10-2 to TRBJ1-2; a possible D gene is TRBD1 (5 bases). The length of the CDR3 is 15 residues. Trimming removed 0 bases from V and 6 bases from J, with 14 bases in between. Germline assignment: CDR1 WSHSY and CDR2 SAAADI. The CDR3 protein is CASSESKGQGHGYTF. As DNA, the CDR3 is TGCGCCAGCAGTGAGTCGAAGGGTCAGGGCCATGGCTACACCTTC.

This clone was recorded once. The V and J genes are TRBV18 and TRBJ2-1; 11 bases match TRBD1. Germline V gene lookup returns CDR1 KGHSH and CDR2 LQKENI. Trimming removed 6 bases from V and 5 bases from J; junction bases left unmatched: 12. The length of the CDR3 is 17 residues. The CDR3 here is CASSPPGQGVGHNEQFF. DNA for the CDR3: TGTGCCAGCTCTCCCCCGGGACAGGGGGTGGGACACAATGAGCAGTTCTTC.

This chain's CDR3 is CASSDNGRSVSGNTIYF. The CDR3 nucleotides read TGTGCCAGCAGTGACAATGGCAGGTCCGTATCTGGAAACACCATATATTTT. The rearrangement links TRBV6-4 to TRBJ1-3; no clear D. CDR1 and CDR2 (germline): MRHNA, SNTAGT. The CDR3 extends over 17 amino acids. The V and J ends lost 2 bases and 1 base respectively, with 15 bases between them.

This clone was seen only a few times. The chain employs TRBV5-1 and TRBJ1-1, with 9 nucleotides matching TRBD1. The CDR3 length is 12 residues. V lost 4 bases to trimming and J lost 10 bases; unmatched junction nucleotides: 5. CDR1 and CDR2 from the germline V gene are SGHRS and YFSETQ. CDR3 sequence reads: CASSRTGDLAFF. CDR3 in DNA: TGCGCCAGCAGCCGGACAGGGGACTTAGCTTTCTTT.

This clone was recorded a few times. This chain joins TRBV28 and TRBJ1-5; 9 bases are shared with TRBD1. This CDR3 is built from 19 residues. CDR1 is MDHEN, CDR2 SYDVKM, per germline. The J segment lost 2 bases and the V segment lost 7 bases, leaving 18 bases of the junction unmatched. The CDR3 reads CASTFPGYRGRQGNQPQHF. In DNA form, the CDR3 reads TGTGCCAGCACCTTCCCGGGTTACAGGGGGCGCCAGGGCAATCAGCCCCAGCATTTT.

On this clone: The same CDR3 arises from other DNA sequences in this sample as well. The chain links TRBV10-1 to TRBJ2-1; possible D gene TRBD2, 6 bases. Germline-derived CDR1 and CDR2 are WNHNN and SYGVQD (reference sequence). The V end was cut by 6 bases, the J end by 0 bases, with 12 bases between. This CDR3 spans 15 amino acids. In DNA form, the CDR3 reads TGCGCCAGCAGCTCCGGGGGTAGCTCCTACAATGAGCAGTTCTTC. Its protein product is CASSSGGSSYNEQFF.

This chain joins TRBV7-2 and TRBJ2-7; tentatively, D is TRBD2 (5 bases). In germline, CDR1 is SGHTA, CDR2 FQGNSA. V was clipped by 5 bases and J by 0 bases, with 17 bases between them. The CDR3 covers 16 residues. The CDR3 bases are TGTGCCAGCAGCCCCTGGGGAGAAAAGAGCTCCTACGAGCAGTACTTC. Amino acids: CASSPWGEKSSYEQYF. Supplemented by reference TRBV7-2 and TRBJ2-7, the full variable domain reads GAGVSQSPSNKVTEKGKDVELRCDPISGHTALYWYRQSLGQGLEFLIYFQGNSAPDKSGLPSDRFSAERTGGSVSTLTIQRTQQEDSAVYLCASSPWGEKSSYEQYFGPGTRLTVT.

The V gene is TRBV6-2 or TRBV6-3, the J gene TRBJ2-3, with D unclear. The CDR3 runs 17 residues. The V and J ends lost 6 bases and 0 bases respectively, with 19 bases between them. Germline-derived CDR1 and CDR2 are MNHEY and SVGEGT. CDR3 bases: TGTGCCAGCAGGCCTCTAGGTTTGTTGTCGAGCACAGATACGCAGTATTTT. This gives the protein CASRPLGLLSSTDTQYF.

The chain links TRBV29-1 to TRBJ1-1; D not resolved. Trimming stripped 3 bases from V and 0 bases from J, with 8 bases between. Germline V gene sequence: CDR1 SQVTM, CDR2 ANQGSEA. The CDR3 length is 13 residues. CDR3 sequence reads: CSVDGVLNTEAFF. In DNA form, the CDR3 reads TGCAGCGTTGACGGGGTACTGAACACTGAAGCTTTCTTT. Drawing the rest from reference TRBV29-1 and TRBJ1-1, the complete variable domain is SAVISQKPSRDICQRGTSLTIQCQVDSQVTMMFWYRQQPGQSLTLIATANQGSEATYESGFVIDKFPISRPNLTFSTLTVSNMSPEDSSIYLCSVDGVLNTEAFFGQGTRLTVV.

The chain recombines TRBV7-8 with TRBJ2-3; maybe TRBD2 (5 bases). This CDR3 has 13 residues. Trimming shortened V by 5 bases and J by 3 bases, and 9 bases separated the two germline ends. The V gene's germline CDR1 is SGHVS and CDR2 FQNEAQ. The CDR3 nucleotides read TGTGCCAGCAGCATGGGAGTAACAGATACGCAGTATTTT. Protein sequence: CASSMGVTDTQYF.

This clone was seen only a few times. This chain links TRBV4-1 with TRBJ1-5; 10 bases agree with TRBD1. V was pared by 4 bases and J by 5 bases, with 8 bases of the junction left unmatched. The CDR3 totals 16 residues. Germline V lookup: CDR1 MGHRA, CDR2 YSYEKL. CDR3 residues: CASSPWDRGGDQPQHF. DNA of the CDR3: TGCGCCAGCAGCCCTTGGGACAGGGGAGGAGATCAGCCCCAGCATTTT.

The V gene is TRBV7-9, the J gene TRBJ1-4; tentatively, D is TRBD1 (5 bases). V was clipped by 2 bases and J by 8 bases, with 9 bases between them. This CDR3 has 13 residues. The germline gives CDR1 SEHNR, CDR2 FQNEAQ (reference sequence). The CDR3 sequence is CASSLQGYEKLFF. The CDR3 DNA follows: TGTGCCAGCAGCTTACAGGGTTACGAAAAACTGTTTTTT.

V usage is TRBV6-5 and J usage is TRBJ2-2; 9 bases are a match to TRBD1. This CDR3 is 14 amino acids long. CDR1 is MNHEY, CDR2 SVGAGI, per germline. Trimming removed 10 bases from V and 5 bases from J; junction bases left unmatched: 8. The CDR3 loop reads CATTSQGATGELFF. The CDR3 nucleotides read TGTGCCACCACCTCACAGGGGGCTACCGGGGAGCTGTTTTTT.

V and J are TRBV7-2 and TRBJ1-5; 7 nucleotides align to TRBD1. This CDR3 spans 15 amino acids. Per the germline V gene, CDR1 is SGHTA and CDR2 is FQGNSA. V lost 4 bases to trimming and J lost 7 bases; unmatched junction nucleotides: 10. The CDR3 here is CASSSQGVSEQPQHF. In DNA form, the CDR3 reads TGTGCCAGCAGCTCCCAGGGGGTCTCAGAACAGCCCCAGCATTTT.

The rearrangement links TRBV11-2 to TRBJ2-5; TRBD2 might be the D (6 bases). The CDR3 is 13 residues long. V dropped 4 bases and J dropped 5 bases, with 11 bases sitting between them. Germline CDR1 SGHAT, CDR2 FQNNGV. The CDR3 bases are TGTGCCAGCAGCTCCGGCCGGGGGGAGACCCAGTACTTC. Translating it yields CASSSGRGETQYF.

The chain couples TRBV19 to TRBJ2-5, with 10 bases that match TRBD2. CDR1 LNHDA and CDR2 SQIVND come from the germline V gene (reference sequence). The CDR3 runs to 14 residues. The J segment lost 5 bases and the V segment lost 8 bases, leaving 8 bases of the junction unmatched. Written as DNA, the CDR3 is TGTGCCAGTTCTAAGCGGGGGGGCCGTGAGACCCAGTACTTC. This gives the protein CASSKRGGRETQYF. The full variable domain, rest sourced from reference TRBV19 and TRBJ2-5, is DGGITQSPKYLFRKEGQNVTLSCEQNLNHDAMYWYRQDPGQGLRLIYYSQIVNDFQKGDIAEGYSVSREKKESFPLTVTSAQKNPTAFYLCASSKRGGRETQYFGPGTRLLVL.

Here the CDR3 reads CASSRAKDRPHYEQYF. The CDR3 region has the DNA TGTGCCAGCAGCCGGGCGAAAGACAGGCCTCACTACGAGCAGTACTTC. This chain uses TRBV5-5 with TRBJ2-7; maybe TRBD1 (6 bases). This CDR3 is 16 amino acids long. CDR1 is SGHKS and CDR2 is YYEKEE in the germline V gene (reference sequence). V dropped 4 bases and J dropped 3 bases, with 20 bases sitting between them.